This T cell receptor (beta chain) comes out of a study of blood T cell repertoires in COVID-19. Study overall: From the United States, Italy and Spain came samples of acute and convalescent COVID-19.

Study processing details: Counts of nucleated cells, estimated from reference gene primer amplification, were obtained. Using immunoSEQ multiplex PCR, the repertoire was profiled, and TCRdb retains in-frame clones only, with some absent. The DNA was the basis for D and trimming; V, J and clone size are from that table. The repertoire holds some 130,000 clones, with around 89% as singletons. This CDR3 spans 15 amino acids. Germline CDR1 and CDR2: SNHLY and FYNNEI. J lost 4 bases, V lost 1 base, and 6 bases had no gene match. The specimen was peripheral blood. This TCR was recovered from a man aged 55-75 years with COVID-19, enrolled during active disease. The chain has TRBV2 and TRBJ1-2; TRBD1 agrees at 7 bases. The CDR3, as DNA: TGTGCCAGCAGTGAAGAAGGACAGGTTGTCTATGGCTACACCTTC. Translating it yields CASSEEGQVVYGYTF. Drawing the rest from reference TRBV2 and TRBJ1-2, the complete variable domain is EPEVTQTPSHQVTQMGQEVILRCVPISNHLYFYWYRQILGQKVEFLVSFYNNEISEKSEIFDDQFSVERPDGSNFTLKIRSTKLEDSAMYFCASSEEGQVVYGYTFGSGTRLTVV.